This TCR beta chain was documented in a study of glioma-infiltrating T cells. Study findings and constraints: Tissue and blood shared very few CDR3 sequences. Non-neoplastic patients had below-expected tissue-blood divergence, while all gliomas exceeded expectation.

Germline CDR1 and CDR2: DFQATT and SNEGSKA (reference sequence). CDR3 length: 14 residues. Trimming took 3 bases from V and 3 from J; bases not matched to a gene: 7. Amplification of TCR alpha and beta CDR3 regions from RNA used iRepertoire nested multiplex PCR. One-step reverse transcription and amplification started from around 100-400 ng of tissue mRNA or PBMC total RNA. TCRdb reprocessed the multiplex PCR reads via MiXCR and lists one record per CDR3 protein. The repertoire holds about 110,000 distinct CDR3 sequences, with about 25% as singletons. This clonotype was detected ten times or more. Its antigen is as yet unknown.

This chain links TRBV20-1 with TRBJ2-7; 8 bases are a match to TRBD2. Material: glioma tissue, nonneoplastic brain tissue, or PBMCs (not recorded which). The receptor was derived from a human donor with low-grade glioma or glioblastoma, undergoing nonglioma brain surgery, or in good health (not recorded which). The chain's CDR3 is CSASGTSGHYEQYF. The CDR3 nucleotides are TGCAGTGCTAGTGGAACTAGCGGCCACTACGAGCAGTACTTC.